This T cell receptor beta chain is drawn from a study of human T cells and chemical hapten exposure. This clonotype appeared a few times. The CDR3 extends over 11 amino acids. The V and J ends lost 6 bases and 6 bases, in that order; junction bases with no gene match: 4. The germline V gene encodes CDR1 DFQATT and CDR2 SNEGSKA (reference sequence). Blood, whole and unfractionated, served as the source for total RNA extraction. Unique molecular identifiers were attached to individual cDNA molecules during library preparation. From the 5' RACE reads, TCRdb called clonotypes with MiXCR, one entry per CDR3 protein. The table includes approximately 110,000 distinct CDR3 sequences, around 20% detected once.

The chain combines TRBV20-1 with TRBJ1-2, with 7 bases that match TRBD1. The TCR originated in a human donor in good health. The CDR3 spells CSAEDRDGYTF. As DNA, the CDR3 is TGCAGTGCAGAAGACAGGGATGGCTACACCTTC.